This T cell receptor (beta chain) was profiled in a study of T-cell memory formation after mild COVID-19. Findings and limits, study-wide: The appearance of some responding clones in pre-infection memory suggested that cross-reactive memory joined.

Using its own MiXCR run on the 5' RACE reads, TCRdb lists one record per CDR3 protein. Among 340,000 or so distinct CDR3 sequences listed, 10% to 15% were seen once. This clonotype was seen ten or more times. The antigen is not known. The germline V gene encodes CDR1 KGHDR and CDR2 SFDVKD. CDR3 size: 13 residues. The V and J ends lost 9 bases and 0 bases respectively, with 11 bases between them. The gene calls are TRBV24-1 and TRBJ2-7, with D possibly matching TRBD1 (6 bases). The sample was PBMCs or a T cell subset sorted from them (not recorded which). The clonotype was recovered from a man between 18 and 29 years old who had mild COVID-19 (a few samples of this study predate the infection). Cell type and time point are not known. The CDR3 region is CATGRTVSYEQYV. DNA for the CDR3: TGTGCCACCGGAAGGACAGTCTCCTACGAGCAGTACGTC.